The 22 T cell receptor beta chains below come from one sample, sequenced in a study of identifying expanded T cells in peripheral blood (dated by TCRdb to the late 2010s). The receptor library was made with the immunoSEQ multiplex PCR assay. Drawn from immuneACCESS, this table holds only the in-frame rearrangements with V and J called that TCRdb kept. Clones are partly lost; checked studies trace under half to an unresolved V gene and leave the rest unexplained. The sample has about 100,000 clones on record, 86% of them singletons. Around 5.6% of the sample rests with the top ten. Sequenced: blood. The source of these receptors is a person between 18 and 75 years old in good health.

CDR3 sequence: CASSETTGQLNSPLHF. As DNA, the CDR3 is TGTGCCAGCAGTGAGACCACCGGACAGCTAAATTCACCCCTCCACTTT. V and J are TRBV6-1 and TRBJ1-6, with D possibly matching TRBD1 (6 bases). This CDR3 spans 16 amino acids. Germline V CDR1 and CDR2: MNHNS, SASEGT. V dropped 3 bases and J dropped 7 bases, with 16 bases sitting between them.

Comment on this clone: The junction and the germline gene differ at one end; a read error may be behind it. The chain is built from TRBV6-1 and TRBJ1-5; maybe TRBD1 (5 bases). CDR1 is MNHNS, CDR2 SASEGT, per germline. The CDR3 covers 13 residues. CDR3 sequence reads: CASRDRRNQPQHF. The DNA of the CDR3 is TGTGCCAGCCGTGACAGACGCAATCAGCCCCAGCATTTT.

V and J are TRBV7-9 and TRBJ2-7, with TRBD1 matching 7 bases. This CDR3 comprises 13 residues. With 5 bases clipped from V and 3 bases from J, the junction kept 4 bases outside the gene matches. Looked up from germline, CDR1 is SEHNR and CDR2 is FQNEAQ (reference sequence). The CDR3 sequence is CASSRGDSYEQYF. The DNA of the CDR3 is TGTGCCAGCAGCCGTGGGGACAGCTACGAGCAGTACTTC.

The chain couples TRBV5-1 to TRBJ2-5, with D perhaps matching TRBD2 (6 bases). CDR3 length equals 13 residues. Germline V lookup: CDR1 SGHRS, CDR2 YFSETQ. Between the trimmed V and J ends, which lost 2 bases and 4 bases, there was a span of 9 bases. CDR3 loop: CASSFWGVETQYF. The CDR3 coding sequence is TGCGCCAGCAGCTTTTGGGGGGTAGAGACCCAGTACTTC.

This clone was observed once. CDR3 sequence: CAWSAGKTYNSPLHF. CDR3 DNA: TGTGCCTGGAGTGCGGGGAAAACCTATAATTCACCCCTCCACTTT. This rearrangement joins TRBV30 to TRBJ1-6; no reliable D call. The CDR3 length is 15 residues. Germline loops: CDR1 GTSNPN, CDR2 SVGIG (reference sequence). Trimming took off 1 base at V and 2 bases at J, with 9 bases between the two ends.

This chain connects TRBV6-5 to TRBJ2-5; no reliable D call. The CDR3 consists of 12 residues. Trimming cost V 0 bases and J 7 bases, with 6 bases left between them. CDR1 is MNHEY, CDR2 SVGAGI, per germline. DNA of the CDR3: TGTGCCAGCAGTTACTCGATGGGGACCCAGTACTTC. It codes for CASSYSMGTQYF.

This chain joins TRBV6-5 and TRBJ1-3; D may be TRBD1 (6 bases). The CDR3 runs to 13 residues. Trimming left V 9 bases short and J 0 bases short, with 9 bases between. From germline, CDR1 is MNHEY and CDR2 SVGAGI. CDR3 in amino acids: CASTGLSGNTIYF. CDR3 DNA: TGTGCCAGTACAGGGCTCTCTGGAAACACCATATATTTT.

J is TRBJ2-7 and V is TRBV10-2; D uncertain. Germline CDR1 WSHSY, CDR2 SAAADI. V was cut by 3 bases and J by 3 bases, with 12 bases left in between. This CDR3 region has 14 residues. This chain's CDR3 is CASSESGWDYEQYF. CDR3 nucleotides: TGCGCCAGCAGTGAATCCGGGTGGGACTACGAGCAGTACTTC.

The rearrangement links TRBV2 to TRBJ1-2, with D possibly TRBD1 on 6 matching bases. Per germline, CDR1 SNHLY and CDR2 FYNNEI. Trimming shortened V by 11 bases and J by 0 bases, and 16 bases separated the two germline ends. The CDR3 is 14 residues long. The CDR3: CAGARTAANYGYTF. CDR3 DNA sequence: TGTGCCGGCGCCAGGACAGCAGCTAACTATGGCTACACCTTC. Combining the CDR3 with reference TRBV2 and TRBJ1-2 gives the whole variable domain EPEVTQTPSHQVTQMGQEVILRCVPISNHLYFYWYRQILGQKVEFLVSFYNNEISEKSEIFDDQFSVERPDGSNFTLKIRSTKLEDSAMYFCAGARTAANYGYTFGSGTRLTVV.

The count of this clone is one. This chain joins TRBV29-1 and TRBJ2-3; D is perhaps TRBD2 (7 bases). Trimming shortened V by 4 bases and J by 2 bases, and 13 bases separated the two germline ends. This CDR3 is 14 amino acids long. Germline V gene lookup returns CDR1 SQVTM and CDR2 ANQGSEA. This CDR3 reads CSVGAGAVTDTQYF. Written as DNA, the CDR3 is TGCAGCGTTGGGGCGGGGGCCGTCACAGATACGCAGTATTTT.

V usage is TRBV11-2 and J usage is TRBJ1-3; D not resolved. The germline gives CDR1 SGHAT, CDR2 FQNNGV. The CDR3 runs 15 residues. The V and J ends lost 5 bases and 1 base respectively, with 12 bases between them. DNA for the CDR3: TGTGCCAGCAGCAATCGGCGTGTTTCTGGAAACACCATATATTTT. Its protein product is CASSNRRVSGNTIYF.

This sequence joins TRBV4-3 and TRBJ2-2, with TRBD1 identical over 9 bases. The J segment lost 4 bases and the V segment lost 6 bases, leaving 6 bases of the junction unmatched. CDR1 and CDR2 from the germline V gene are LGHNA and YSLEER. This CDR3 has 15 amino acids. CDR3 sequence: CASRRDRVGTGELFF. The CDR3 DNA reads TGCGCCAGCAGAAGGGACAGGGTGGGCACCGGGGAGCTGTTTTTT.

This clone was detected many times. The chain links TRBV18 to TRBJ1-2; D may be TRBD1 (5 bases). Germline CDR1 reads KGHSH; CDR2 reads LQKENI. There are 14 residues in the CDR3. V was trimmed by 4 bases and J by 5 bases, leaving 14 bases between them. The CDR3 DNA sequence: TGTGCCAGCTCACGAACAGGTGAACGATATGGCTACACCTTC. Translation gives CASSRTGERYGYTF.

V and J are TRBV30 and TRBJ1-6; D gene uncertain. V was shortened by 4 bases and J by 3 bases, with 10 bases between the two germline ends. CDR3 length equals 14 residues. Germline V gene lookup returns CDR1 GTSNPN and CDR2 SVGIG (reference sequence). CDR3 protein: CAWTSALYNSPLHF. The CDR3 DNA reads TGTGCCTGGACCTCCGCCCTCTATAATTCACCCCTCCACTTT.

The chain joins TRBV29-1 to TRBJ1-1; a possible D gene is TRBD1 (5 bases). CDR1 is SQVTM and CDR2 is ANQGSEA in the germline V gene. CDR3 size: 8 residues. The DNA of the CDR3 is TGCGCCCCCCGGAGGGGTTTCTTT. This encodes CAPRRGFF.

The V call is TRBV2, the J call TRBJ2-7, with D tentatively TRBD1 (5 bases). The CDR3 runs to 13 residues. V shed 8 bases and J shed 6 bases, with 17 bases lying between them. In germline, CDR1 is SNHLY, CDR2 FYNNEI. This CDR3 is CASSGLPPAEQYF. The CDR3 DNA follows: TGTGCCAGCTCAGGGTTACCGCCCGCCGAGCAGTACTTC. The whole variable domain, filled in from reference TRBV2 and TRBJ2-7, reads EPEVTQTPSHQVTQMGQEVILRCVPISNHLYFYWYRQILGQKVEFLVSFYNNEISEKSEIFDDQFSVERPDGSNFTLKIRSTKLEDSAMYFCASSGLPPAEQYFGPGTRLTVT.

This chain connects TRBV30 to TRBJ1-5; 9 bases align to TRBD1. Unmatched junction bases numbered 5, after V lost 0 bases and J lost 2 bases. Germline values: CDR1 GTSNPN, CDR2 SVGIG (reference sequence). The CDR3 is 16 residues long. The CDR3 DNA reads as TGTGCCTGGAGTGTACGGGACAGGGCTGGCAATCAGCCCCAGCATTTT. Protein: CAWSVRDRAGNQPQHF.

The genes are TRBV30 and TRBJ2-2; D remains ambiguous. The CDR3 loop spans 11 amino acids. V was trimmed by 0 bases and J by 10 bases, leaving 6 bases between them. Germline V CDR1 and CDR2: GTSNPN, SVGIG (reference sequence). The CDR3 nucleotides are TGTGCCTGGAGTGTTGTAGAGGAGCTGTTTTTT. The encoded protein is CAWSVVEELFF.

The chain combines TRBV6-1 with TRBJ1-5; D might be TRBD1 (5 bases). Germline V lookup: CDR1 MNHNS, CDR2 SASEGT. Trimming left V 2 bases short and J 9 bases short, with 17 bases between. The CDR3 covers 15 residues. As DNA, the CDR3 is TGTGCCAGCAGTGAATTCAACGGGGGGTTAGGGCCCCAGCATTTT. Translating gives CASSEFNGGLGPQHF.

This chain links TRBV7-8 with TRBJ2-2, with a weak D call TRBD1 (5 bases). The CDR3 is made up of 14 amino acids. CDR1 SGHVS and CDR2 FQNEAQ come from the germline V gene. The germline V and J ends were trimmed by 2 bases and 6 bases, with 10 bases remaining between them. The CDR3 reads CASSLQGSSGELFF. For the CDR3, the DNA is TGTGCCAGCAGCTTACAGGGATCGTCCGGGGAGCTGTTTTTT.

V is TRBV15 and J is TRBJ1-1, with TRBD1 as a possible D gene (6 bases). V lost 8 bases and J lost 0, with 19 bases in between. The CDR3 consists of 16 residues. Germline CDR1 reads LNHNV; CDR2 reads YYDKDF (reference sequence). CDR3 amino acids: CATEGRTVGMNTEAFF. CDR3 coding DNA: TGTGCCACCGAGGGACGGACAGTGGGGATGAACACTGAAGCTTTCTTT.

CDR3: CASSPDSGGATGELFF. In DNA form, the CDR3 reads TGTGCCAGCAGCCCCGATAGCGGGGGGGCGACCGGGGAGCTGTTTTTT. The rearrangement links TRBV5-6 to TRBJ2-2, with 11 bases aligning to TRBD2. From germline, CDR1 is SGHDT and CDR2 YYEEEE. Unmatched junction bases numbered 7, after V lost 4 bases and J lost 5 bases. The CDR3 consists of 16 residues.